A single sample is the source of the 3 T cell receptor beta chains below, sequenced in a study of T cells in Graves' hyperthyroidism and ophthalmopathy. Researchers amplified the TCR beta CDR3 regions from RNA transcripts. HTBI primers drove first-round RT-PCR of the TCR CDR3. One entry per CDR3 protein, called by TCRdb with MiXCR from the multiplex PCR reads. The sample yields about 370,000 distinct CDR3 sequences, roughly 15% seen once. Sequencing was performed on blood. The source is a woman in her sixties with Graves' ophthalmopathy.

The CDR3 protein is CASSPDSYSGNTIYF. CDR3 DNA: TGTGCCAGCAGCCCGGACAGTTACTCTGGAAACACCATATATTTT. The chain has TRBV6-1 and TRBJ1-3, with D possibly matching TRBD1 (6 bases). The germline V and J ends were trimmed by 6 bases and 0 bases, with 12 bases remaining between them. CDR1 and CDR2 from the germline V gene are MNHNS and SASEGT. This CDR3 is 15 amino acids long.

This chain's CDR3 is CASSPRVGAGNTIYF. The CDR3 bases are TGTGCCAGCAGCCCGAGAGTAGGGGCTGGAAACACCATATATTTT. The genes are TRBV9 and TRBJ1-3; D might be TRBD1 (5 bases). The CDR3 has 15 residues. CDR1 is SGDLS and CDR2 is YYNGEE in the germline V gene. The ends were cut back, 4 bases at V and 2 bases at J, with 13 bases in the middle.

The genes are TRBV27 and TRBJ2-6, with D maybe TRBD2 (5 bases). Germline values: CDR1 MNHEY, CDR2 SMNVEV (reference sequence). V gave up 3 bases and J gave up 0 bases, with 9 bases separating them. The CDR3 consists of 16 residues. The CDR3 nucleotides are TGTGCCAGCAGTTTTCGACGGGACTCTGGGGCCAACGTCCTGACTTTC. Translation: CASSFRRDSGANVLTF.